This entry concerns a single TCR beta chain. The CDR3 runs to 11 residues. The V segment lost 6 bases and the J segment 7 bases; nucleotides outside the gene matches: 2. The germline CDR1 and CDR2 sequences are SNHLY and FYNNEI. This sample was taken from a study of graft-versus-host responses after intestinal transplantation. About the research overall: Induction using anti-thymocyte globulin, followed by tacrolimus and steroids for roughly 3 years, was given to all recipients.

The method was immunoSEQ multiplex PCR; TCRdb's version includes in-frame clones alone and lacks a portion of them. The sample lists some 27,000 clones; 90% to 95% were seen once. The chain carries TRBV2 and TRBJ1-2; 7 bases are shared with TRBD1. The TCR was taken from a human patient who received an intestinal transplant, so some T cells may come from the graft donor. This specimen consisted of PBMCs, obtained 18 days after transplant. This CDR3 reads CASSRQGGYTF. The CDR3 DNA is TGTGCCAGCAGCAGACAGGGTGGCTACACCTTC.